The 19 T cell receptor beta chains below come from one sample, sequenced in a study of CD8+ T cells in alopecia areata. As the sequencing template, cDNA was produced by extracting RNA and reverse transcribing it. Sequenced by immunoSEQ multiplex PCR; TCRdb stores in-frame clones only, minus some. This table has about 190,000 clones, around 60% appearing once. The material sequenced was CD4+ T cells sorted from blood, taken at week 0. The receptors stem from a human donor with alopecia areata.

A remark on this clone: Its ends do not fully match the called genes, so a read error is possible. The chain uses TRBV14 and TRBJ2-3, with D maybe TRBD2 (6 bases). This CDR3 spans 18 amino acids. Per germline, CDR1 SGHDN and CDR2 FVKESK. CDR3 protein: CASSQAPGVDSSTDTQYF. For the CDR3, the DNA is TGTGCCAGCAGTCAAGCTCCGGGGGTAGACTCCTCCACAGATACGCAGTATTTT. The whole variable domain, remainder taken from reference TRBV14 and TRBJ2-3, is EAGVTQFPSHSVIEKGQTVTLRCDPISGHDNLYWYRRVMGKEIKFLLHFVKESKQDESGMPNNRFLAERTGGTYSTLKVQPAELEDSGVYFCASSQAPGVDSSTDTQYFGPGTRLTVL.

The rearrangement uses TRBV29-1 and TRBJ1-2, with 7 bases identical to TRBD1. Germline CDR1 reads SQVTM; CDR2 reads ANQGSEA. The CDR3 is 15 amino acids. V lost 3 bases, J lost 4 bases, and 11 bases stayed unmatched. The DNA of the CDR3 is TGCAGCGTTGACCCACAGCGGACAGGCCGCTATGGCTACACCTTC. Its protein is CSVDPQRTGRYGYTF. The full variable domain, its missing parts supplied by reference TRBV29-1 and TRBJ1-2, is SAVISQKPSRDICQRGTSLTIQCQVDSQVTMMFWYRQQPGQSLTLIATANQGSEATYESGFVIDKFPISRPNLTFSTLTVSNMSPEDSSIYLCSVDPQRTGRYGYTFGSGTRLTVV.

V is TRBV30 and J is TRBJ1-6; the match to TRBD1 covers 10 bases. J lost 13 bases, V lost 3 bases, and 6 bases had no gene match. The CDR3 length is 13 residues. The germline gives CDR1 GTSNPN, CDR2 SVGIG (reference sequence). DNA of the CDR3: TGTGCCTGGAGCCCGGGACAGGGGAGGCCCCTCCACTTT. Translation: CAWSPGQGRPLHF.

The CDR3 DNA reads as TGTGCCTGGAGTCCCCAGGGGCAAGAGACCCAGTACTTC. The encoded protein is CAWSPQGQETQYF. The chain joins TRBV30 to TRBJ2-5, with a tentative D call TRBD1 (6 bases). The germline V and J ends were trimmed by 2 bases and 2 bases, with 9 bases remaining between them. Germline-derived CDR1 and CDR2 are GTSNPN and SVGIG (reference sequence). This CDR3 is 13 amino acids long.

The chain couples TRBV11-2 to TRBJ2-1; no clear D. The germline V gene has CDR1 SGHAT and CDR2 FQNNGV. CDR3 size: 11 residues. V lost 5 bases and J 7 bases, leaving 6 bases between the germline ends. CDR3 amino acids: CASSRMNEQFF. CDR3 bases: TGTGCCAGCAGCCGAATGAATGAGCAGTTCTTC.

This clone was recorded only once. The chain joins TRBV5-6 to TRBJ2-2; D is perhaps TRBD2 (6 bases). Germline V gene lookup returns CDR1 SGHDT and CDR2 YYEEEE. This CDR3 is 14 amino acids long. Deletions cut 5 bases from V and 3 bases from J, with 11 bases between. CDR3 nucleotide sequence: TGTGCCAGCAGTGGGGGGACCTACACCGGGGAGCTGTTTTTT. Translating it yields CASSGGTYTGELFF.

The V gene is TRBV7-9, the J gene TRBJ2-7; 9 bases map to TRBD2. With V trimmed by 4 bases and J by 3 bases, 10 bases remained unmatched. Germline V gene lookup returns CDR1 SEHNR and CDR2 FQNEAQ (reference sequence). The CDR3 runs to 16 residues. The CDR3 DNA sequence: TGTGCCAGCAGCTCCATTTCTAGCGGGGTTTACTACGAGCAGTACTTC. Its translation is CASSSISSGVYYEQYF.

The rearrangement links TRBV30 to TRBJ1-1; D ambiguous. This CDR3 has 12 residues. The V gene's germline CDR1 is GTSNPN and CDR2 SVGIG (reference sequence). The V end was cut by 2 bases, the J end by 6 bases, with 10 bases between. CDR3 region: CAWSRGVAEAFF. CDR3 DNA sequence: TGTGCCTGGAGTCGCGGGGTGGCTGAAGCTTTCTTT.

In its sample, this clone was seen a few times. CDR3 sequence: CASSQPIGDRNSPLHF. Here the CDR3 DNA reads TGTGCCAGCAGCCAACCCATTGGGGACAGAAATTCACCCCTCCACTTT. The chain links TRBV4-2 to TRBJ1-6, with 7 bases identical to TRBD1. The CDR3 runs to 16 residues. Germline CDR1 and CDR2: LGHNA and YNFKEQ. The trim removed 2 bases at V and 7 bases at J, leaving 8 bases unmatched.

This chain connects TRBV5-1 to TRBJ1-5; D is ambiguous. The CDR3 loop spans 14 amino acids. Trimming cost V 0 bases and J 2 bases, with 6 bases left between them. Germline lookup yields CDR1 SGHRS and CDR2 YFSETQ. DNA for the CDR3: TGCGCCAGCAGCTTGGACAGTCGCAATCAGCCCCAGCATTTT. Protein: CASSLDSRNQPQHF.

The chain carries TRBV30 and TRBJ1-1; D gene uncertain. CDR3 length: 11 residues. V shed 2 bases and J shed 6 bases, with 7 bases lying between them. The germline V gene encodes CDR1 GTSNPN and CDR2 SVGIG (reference sequence). CDR3: CAWSLWAEAFF. As DNA, the CDR3 is TGTGCCTGGAGTCTATGGGCTGAAGCTTTCTTT.

This clone turned up a few times. This rearrangement joins TRBV29-1 to TRBJ2-3; 10 nucleotides match TRBD2. The V gene's germline CDR1 is SQVTM and CDR2 ANQGSEA. The CDR3 consists of 13 residues. V shed 6 bases and J 6 bases; nucleotides not matched to a gene: 6. CDR3 protein: CSVKAGGHDTQYF. CDR3 coding DNA: TGCAGCGTGAAAGCGGGGGGGCACGATACGCAGTATTTT.

This clone was seen more than once but under ten times. The chain employs TRBV6-1 and TRBJ1-2; D gene unclear. Trimming cost V 7 bases and J 6 bases, with 18 bases left between them. Germline values: CDR1 MNHNS, CDR2 SASEGT. CDR3 length equals 14 residues. CDR3 loop: CASTSSGKADGYTF. The CDR3 region has the DNA TGTGCCAGCACGAGTTCAGGCAAAGCCGATGGCTACACCTTC.

The chain uses TRBV7-9 and TRBJ2-1, with D perhaps matching TRBD1 (6 bases). The V end lost 5 bases, the J end lost 6 bases, and 14 bases lay between the germline ends. Per germline, CDR1 SEHNR and CDR2 FQNEAQ (reference sequence). This CDR3 is built from 14 residues. The CDR3 nucleotides are TGTGCCAGCAGCACCCAGGGGAGTAGCAATGAGCAGTTCTTC. Translating gives CASSTQGSSNEQFF.

This sequence joins TRBV7-9 and TRBJ2-7; D gene ambiguous. CDR3 length: 14 amino acids. Trimming removed 1 base from V and 5 bases from J, with 12 bases in between. Germline V CDR1 and CDR2: SEHNR, FQNEAQ (reference sequence). The CDR3: CASSLVGSSHEQYF. For the CDR3, the DNA is TGTGCCAGCAGCTTAGTGGGCAGCTCGCACGAGCAGTACTTC.

The J gene is TRBJ1-1, the V gene TRBV2; TRBD1 might be the D (6 bases). Trimming took off 5 bases at V and 10 bases at J, with 11 bases between the two ends. Germline loops: CDR1 SNHLY, CDR2 FYNNEI. CDR3 size: 11 residues. CDR3 in amino acids: CASSKDRGAFF. The CDR3 bases are TGTGCCAGCAGTAAGGACAGAGGAGCTTTCTTT.

This clone was observed a few times. The genes are TRBV19 and TRBJ2-3; TRBD2 might be the D (6 bases). The germline V and J ends were trimmed by 2 bases and 1 base, with 13 bases remaining between them. The germline gives CDR1 LNHDA, CDR2 SQIVND (reference sequence). The CDR3 is 16 amino acids. Written as DNA, the CDR3 is TGTGCCAGTAGTATAATCGCGGGGATCCGCACAGATACGCAGTATTTT. Translating gives CASSIIAGIRTDTQYF.

V is TRBV30 and J is TRBJ1-5; 12 positions match TRBD1. In germline, CDR1 is GTSNPN, CDR2 SVGIG (reference sequence). The V and J ends lost 7 bases and 5 bases, in that order; junction bases with no gene match: 6. This CDR3 contains 14 residues. The CDR3 loop is CAFSGTGGYQPQHF. In nucleotides, the CDR3 is TGTGCCTTTTCCGGGACAGGGGGCTATCAGCCCCAGCATTTT.

The chain uses TRBV18 and TRBJ2-6; 9 bases match TRBD1. Germline V CDR1 and CDR2: KGHSH, LQKENI. Trimming removed 2 bases from V and 1 base from J; junction bases left unmatched: 9. The CDR3 is 19 amino acids. The CDR3 reads CASSPVSRDRVSGANVLTF. DNA for the CDR3: TGTGCCAGCTCACCAGTATCCCGGGACAGGGTATCTGGGGCCAACGTCCTGACTTTC.